The 30 T cell receptor beta chains reported below all come from one sample, sequenced in a study of blood T cell repertoires in COVID-19. Data came from immunoSEQ multiplex PCR; TCRdb stores just in-frame clones and leaves some out. This repertoire shows 250,000 or so clones, approximately 90% found once; its top ten account for under 2.5%. Sequencing was done on a sample of PBMCs or T cells enriched from blood (not recorded which). The receptor set was obtained from a woman between 40 and 50 years old with acute COVID-19.

The chain carries TRBV19 and TRBJ2-1; D possibly corresponds to TRBD2 (6 bases). The CDR3 length is 14 residues. V lost 5 bases to trimming and J lost 6 bases, with 14 bases between them. Germline assignment: CDR1 LNHDA and CDR2 SQIVND (reference sequence). The CDR3 is CASSWAGTPNEQFF. CDR3 DNA sequence: TGTGCCAGTAGTTGGGCGGGAACACCCAATGAGCAGTTCTTC.

This clone has a single count. The chain carries TRBV4-1 and TRBJ2-5; D gene unclear. V gave up 0 bases and J gave up 5 bases, with 13 bases separating them. The CDR3 contains 15 residues. The germline V gene encodes CDR1 MGHRA and CDR2 YSYEKL. For the CDR3, the DNA is TGCGCCAGCAGCCAAGATGAATCGAGGCAGGAGACCCAGTACTTC. It is translated as CASSQDESRQETQYF.

The rearrangement joins TRBV7-7 to TRBJ2-2; maybe TRBD1 (6 bases). The germline gives CDR1 SSHAT, CDR2 FNYEAQ (reference sequence). The CDR3 is 18 residues long. Trimming removed 2 bases from V and 1 base from J, with 17 bases in between. The CDR3 loop reads CASSLRVLRGQNTGELFF. The DNA of the CDR3 is TGTGCCAGCAGCTTACGGGTTCTACGGGGACAGAACACCGGGGAGCTGTTTTTT.

The genes are TRBV5-6 and TRBJ2-1; 7 nucleotides line up with TRBD2. The germline gives CDR1 SGHDT, CDR2 YYEEEE. V lost 2 bases and J lost 0; bases outside the gene matches: 5. This CDR3 region has 16 residues. The CDR3 here is CASSFAGLSSYNEQFF. CDR3 in DNA: TGTGCCAGCAGCTTCGCGGGACTAAGCTCCTACAATGAGCAGTTCTTC.

The chain is built from TRBV18 and TRBJ2-3; TRBD1 agrees at 8 bases. The length of the CDR3 is 15 residues. The germline gives CDR1 KGHSH, CDR2 LQKENI. V dropped 4 bases and J dropped 0; count of bases not matched to a gene: 3. DNA for the CDR3: TGTGCCAGCTCACGAGGACAGGGCAGCACAGATACGCAGTATTTT. This sequence encodes CASSRGQGSTDTQYF.

This chain links TRBV6-5 with TRBJ1-3, with a weak D call TRBD1 (6 bases). The germline V and J ends were trimmed by 6 bases and 2 bases, with 11 bases remaining between them. The CDR3 is made up of 14 amino acids. Looked up from germline, CDR1 is MNHEY and CDR2 is SVGAGI. The CDR3 sequence: CASSSRQAGNTIYF. In DNA form, the CDR3 reads TGTGCCAGCAGCTCCCGACAGGCTGGAAACACCATATATTTT.

This sequence joins TRBV2 and TRBJ1-2, with D perhaps TRBD1 (6 bases). Looked up from germline, CDR1 is SNHLY and CDR2 is FYNNEI. Trimming took 5 bases from V and 2 from J, leaving 12 bases between them. The length of the CDR3 is 14 residues. In nucleotides, the CDR3 is TGTGCCAGCAGTTTACAGGGCCCAAACTATGGCTACACCTTC. Its protein product is CASSLQGPNYGYTF.

The chain carries TRBV2 and TRBJ2-1; 10 nucleotides align to TRBD2. There are 16 residues in the CDR3. Trimming at V came to 1 base and at J to 8 bases, leaving 8 bases not matched to a gene. Germline CDR1 reads SNHLY; CDR2 reads FYNNEI. CDR3 region: CASSEVGSGGAHEQFF. The CDR3 bases are TGTGCCAGCAGTGAAGTGGGGAGCGGGGGGGCCCATGAGCAGTTCTTC.

This clone appeared a few times. CDR3 coding DNA: TGTGCCAGCAGTGAATACGGGGTCGGAAGGGAGCTGTTTTTT. The encoded protein is CASSEYGVGRELFF. This chain joins TRBV6-1 and TRBJ2-2, with D possibly matching TRBD2 (5 bases). V was trimmed by 2 bases and J by 9 bases, leaving 13 bases between them. The CDR3 length is 14 residues. In germline, CDR1 is MNHNS, CDR2 SASEGT.

The V call is TRBV5-1, the J call TRBJ1-3, with a possible D match to TRBD1 (6 bases). From germline, CDR1 is SGHRS and CDR2 YFSETQ. V lost 2 bases and J lost 4, with 13 bases in between. The CDR3 length is 15 residues. CDR3 sequence (DNA): TGCGCCAGCAGCTTAATGGGGGCATTCGGAAACACCATATATTTT. This codes for CASSLMGAFGNTIYF.

The V gene is TRBV19, the J gene TRBJ1-2; D might be TRBD1 (6 bases). Trimming stripped 2 bases from V and 3 bases from J, with 16 bases between. The CDR3 has 16 amino acids. CDR1 is LNHDA, CDR2 SQIVND, per germline (reference sequence). The CDR3 loop is CASSISAGTSDYGYTF. CDR3 coding DNA: TGTGCCAGTAGTATATCGGCCGGGACAAGCGACTATGGCTACACCTTC.

The chain recombines TRBV3-1 (or the pseudogene TRBV3-2) with TRBJ2-1; D gene ambiguous. This CDR3 region has 12 residues. With 0 bases removed from V and 9 bases from J, the gap between germline ends came to 6 bases. The germline V gene has CDR1 LGHDT and CDR2 YNNKEL (reference sequence). As DNA, the CDR3 is TGTGCCAGCAGCCAAGATACGCGTGAGCAGTTCTTC. Its translation: CASSQDTREQFF.

The chain couples TRBV10-2 to TRBJ2-1, with D perhaps matching TRBD2 (6 bases). The V end was cut by 10 bases, the J end by 6 bases, with 19 bases between. CDR1 and CDR2 (germline): WSHSY, SAAADI. The CDR3 sequence is 14 residues long. CDR3 protein: CATVLAQPSNEQFF. The CDR3 bases are TGCGCCACCGTACTAGCTCAGCCCTCCAATGAGCAGTTCTTC.

The chain employs TRBV5-4 and TRBJ2-1, with D tentatively TRBD1 (5 bases). V was pared by 0 bases and J by 8 bases, with 12 bases between. Germline CDR1 is SGHNT and CDR2 is YYREEE (reference sequence). The CDR3 is 14 amino acids. The CDR3 bases are TGTGCCAGCAGCTTGGGACAGCCTGTTGATGAGCAGTTCTTC. Protein sequence: CASSLGQPVDEQFF. Full variable domain (missing parts from reference TRBV5-4 and TRBJ2-1): ETGVTQSPTHLIKTRGQQVTLRCSSQSGHNTVSWYQQALGQGPQFIFQYYREEENGRGNFPPRFSGLQFPNYSSELNVNALELDDSALYLCASSLGQPVDEQFFGPGTRLTVL.

This clone was found a few times. The chain recombines TRBV4-1 with TRBJ2-7; 11 bases line up with TRBD2. The trim removed 4 bases at V and 1 base at J, leaving 12 bases unmatched. The CDR3 length is 18 residues. The germline V gene encodes CDR1 MGHRA and CDR2 YSYEKL. CDR3 sequence: CASSPPVAGGPGSYEQYV. CDR3 DNA: TGCGCCAGCAGCCCCCCAGTAGCGGGAGGGCCTGGATCCTACGAGCAGTACGTC.

The rearrangement uses TRBV6-1 and TRBJ2-2, with D uncertain. In germline, CDR1 is MNHNS, CDR2 SASEGT. The CDR3 runs 13 residues. The V end was cut by 2 bases, the J end by 6 bases, with 7 bases between. The DNA for the CDR3 is TGTGCCAGCAGTGAATCCCGAGCCGGGGAGCTGTTTTTT. Protein: CASSESRAGELFF.

As regards this clone: The identical CDR3 is also encoded by other nucleotide sequences in the sample. This sequence joins TRBV19 and TRBJ1-2; tentative D call: TRBD1 (5 bases). The CDR3 extends over 14 amino acids. CDR1 and CDR2 (germline): LNHDA, SQIVND (reference sequence). V was clipped by 0 bases and J by 1 base, with 6 bases between them. The CDR3 is CASSIDRGNYGYTF. The CDR3 DNA reads TGTGCCAGTAGTATAGATAGGGGTAACTATGGCTACACCTTC.

CDR3 protein: CASSPPGVGETQYF. Written as DNA, the CDR3 is TGTGCCAGCAGCCCGCCCGGGGTCGGAGAGACCCAGTACTTC. J is TRBJ2-5 and V is TRBV5-6, with D possibly matching TRBD2 (5 bases). Per germline, CDR1 SGHDT and CDR2 YYEEEE. Trimming removed 4 bases at V and 4 bases at J, with 14 bases between. There are 14 residues in the CDR3. Complete variable domain (other parts from reference TRBV5-6 and TRBJ2-5): DAGVTQSPTHLIKTRGQQVTLRCSPKSGHDTVSWYQQALGQGPQFIFQYYEEEERQRGNFPDRFSGHQFPNYSSELNVNALLLGDSALYLCASSPPGVGETQYFGPGTRLLVL.

This clone was recorded once. The chain uses TRBV19 and TRBJ1-2; D remains ambiguous. Germline CDR1 LNHDA, CDR2 SQIVND (reference sequence). Between the trimmed V and J ends, which lost 7 bases and 2 bases, there was a span of 17 bases. The CDR3 runs to 15 residues. The CDR3, as DNA: TGTGCCAGTACCCCCAAGGCTCAGGCGAACTATGGCTACACCTTC. This encodes CASTPKAQANYGYTF.

V gene TRBV7-9 combines with J gene TRBJ2-1, with 7 bases aligning to TRBD1. The trim removed 5 bases at V and 6 bases at J, leaving 4 bases unmatched. This CDR3 contains 13 residues. The germline V gene has CDR1 SEHNR and CDR2 FQNEAQ (reference sequence). CDR3 sequence: CASSRTGFNEQFF. The CDR3 DNA reads as TGTGCCAGCAGCAGGACAGGTTTCAATGAGCAGTTCTTC. Full variable domain (rest looked up from reference TRBV7-9 and TRBJ2-1): DTGVSQNPRHKITKRGQNVTFRCDPISEHNRLYWYRQTLGQGPEFLTYFQNEAQLEKSRLLSDRFSAERPKGSFSTLEIQRTEQGDSAMYLCASSRTGFNEQFFGPGTRLTVL.

The gene calls are TRBV19 and TRBJ1-2, with D possibly TRBD1 on 6 matching bases. With 6 bases removed from V and 5 bases from J, the gap between germline ends came to 13 bases. Germline V gene data show CDR1 as LNHDA and CDR2 as SQIVND (reference sequence). The CDR3 runs 13 residues. CDR3 in DNA: TGTGCCAGTAGCCAACAGGGAGGGTATGGCTACACCTTC. Encoded protein: CASSQQGGYGYTF. The full variable domain, rest sourced from reference TRBV19 and TRBJ1-2, is DGGITQSPKYLFRKEGQNVTLSCEQNLNHDAMYWYRQDPGQGLRLIYYSQIVNDFQKGDIAEGYSVSREKKESFPLTVTSAQKNPTAFYLCASSQQGGYGYTFGSGTRLTVV.

Of note for this clone: The junction does not match germline at one end; this may be a read error. The gene calls are TRBV7-4 and TRBJ2-7, with D perhaps TRBD1 (6 bases). CDR1 and CDR2 from the germline V gene are SGHVT and SQSDAQ. The CDR3 has 14 amino acids. CDR3 sequence reads: CASSLARKGGEQYF. The CDR3 coding sequence is TGTGCCAGCAGTTTAGCTAGAAAAGGGGGAGAGCAGTACTTC.

The chain recombines TRBV18 with TRBJ2-5; 7 bases map to TRBD2. The V gene end was trimmed by 3 bases and the J gene end by 2 bases; junction bases not matched to a gene: 12. The CDR3 contains 17 residues. Germline V CDR1 and CDR2: KGHSH, LQKENI. The CDR3 reads CASSPRKPGGRQETQYF. The CDR3 nucleotides read TGTGCCAGCTCACCCCGAAAACCGGGAGGACGACAAGAGACCCAGTACTTC.

This chain links TRBV9 with TRBJ2-5; TRBD1 matches 8 bases. Per germline, CDR1 SGDLS and CDR2 YYNGEE. Unmatched junction bases numbered 4, after V lost 4 bases and J lost 2 bases. The CDR3 spans 14 residues. The CDR3 loop reads CASSPRTGQETQYF. The CDR3 DNA is TGTGCCAGCAGCCCGAGGACAGGGCAAGAGACCCAGTACTTC.

The chain uses TRBV9 and TRBJ2-3, with TRBD1 matching 8 bases. The J segment lost 3 bases and the V segment lost 4 bases, leaving 7 bases of the junction unmatched. The CDR3 consists of 15 residues. Germline V gives CDR1 SGDLS, CDR2 YYNGEE. The CDR3, as DNA: TGTGCCAGCAGCCTCGGACAGGGTAGGACAGATACGCAGTATTTT. Translation: CASSLGQGRTDTQYF.

V and J are TRBV19 and TRBJ2-7, with D tentatively TRBD2 (6 bases). V was shortened by 8 bases and J by 0 bases, with 14 bases between the two germline ends. The CDR3 is made up of 14 amino acids. CDR1 is LNHDA and CDR2 is SQIVND in the germline V gene (reference sequence). Here the CDR3 DNA reads TGTGCCAGTTGCCCCTCCGGGGGCTCCTACGAGCAGTACTTC. Translated, it gives CASCPSGGSYEQYF.

The chain recombines TRBV28 with TRBJ1-1; D might be TRBD1 (5 bases). This CDR3 region has 14 residues. CDR1 is MDHEN and CDR2 is SYDVKM in the germline V gene. V dropped 6 bases and J dropped 1 base, with 12 bases sitting between them. For the CDR3, the DNA is TGTGCCAGCAGCCAATACCAGGGGAACACTGAAGCTTTCTTT. Its protein product is CASSQYQGNTEAFF.

The chain uses TRBV21-1 and TRBJ1-6. TRBV21-1 is classified as a pseudogene. The CDR3 has 13 residues. This chain's CDR3 is CASSKFRRSPLHF. CDR3 DNA sequence: TGTGCCAGCAGCAAATTCCGTAGATCACCCCTCCACTTT.

This clone was detected only once. This rearrangement joins TRBV9 to TRBJ2-1; D may be TRBD1 (6 bases). Germline CDR1 reads SGDLS; CDR2 reads YYNGEE. CDR3 length: 16 residues. Trimming stripped 4 bases from V and 2 bases from J, with 16 bases between. CDR3 in amino acids: CASSTLGQLTYNEQFF. The CDR3 DNA is TGTGCCAGCAGCACCCTTGGACAGTTGACCTACAATGAGCAGTTCTTC.

The chain uses TRBV11-3 and TRBJ1-1; TRBD1 might be the D (6 bases). The CDR3 has 20 residues. Trimming stripped 0 bases from V and 0 bases from J, with 23 bases between. Germline V gene sequence: CDR1 SGHNT, CDR2 YENEEA. CDR3 coding DNA: TGTGCCAGCAGCTTAGAACCCGTGGCCGGGACACGGATCATGAACACTGAAGCTTTCTTT. Protein: CASSLEPVAGTRIMNTEAFF.